The T cell receptor beta chain described here comes from a study of Graves' ophthalmopathy and Graves' hyperthyroidism. Across the study: No treatment had been given when peripheral blood was collected at initial diagnosis.

There are 14 residues in the CDR3. Germline V gene data show CDR1 as SGHTA and CDR2 as FQGNSA. V gave up 7 bases and J gave up 1 base, with 13 bases separating them. The PBMCs had their origin in 10 ml of fresh peripheral blood. Researchers took RNA transcripts and amplified TCR beta CDR3 regions from them. Investigators did first-round RT-PCR with HTBI primers, then second-round multiplex PCR. TCRdb re-analysed the multiplex PCR reads in MiXCR, keeping a single row per CDR3 protein. The table includes 650,000 to 900,000 distinct CDR3 sequences, roughly two fifths detected once. This clonotype occurred once.

The chain uses TRBV7-2 and TRBJ1-1, with TRBD1 as a possible D gene (5 bases). The receptor comes from an adult man with Graves' ophthalmopathy. Sample: peripheral blood. CDR3 coding DNA: TGTGCCAGCACCCAAGGGAGGGGGAACACTGAAGCTTTCTTT. Translating it yields CASTQGRGNTEAFF.